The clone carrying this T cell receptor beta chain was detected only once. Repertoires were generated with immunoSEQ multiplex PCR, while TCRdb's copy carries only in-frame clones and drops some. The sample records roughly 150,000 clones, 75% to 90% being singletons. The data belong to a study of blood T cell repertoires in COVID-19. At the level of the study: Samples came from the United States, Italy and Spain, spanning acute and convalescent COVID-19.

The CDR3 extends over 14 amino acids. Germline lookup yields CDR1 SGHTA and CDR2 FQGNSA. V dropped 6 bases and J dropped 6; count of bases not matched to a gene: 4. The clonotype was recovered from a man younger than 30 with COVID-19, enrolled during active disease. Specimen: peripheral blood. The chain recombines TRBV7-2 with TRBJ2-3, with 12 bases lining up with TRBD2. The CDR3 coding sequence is TGTGCCAGCAGGCTAGCGGGAGGGCCCGATACGCAGTATTTT. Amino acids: CASRLAGGPDTQYF.